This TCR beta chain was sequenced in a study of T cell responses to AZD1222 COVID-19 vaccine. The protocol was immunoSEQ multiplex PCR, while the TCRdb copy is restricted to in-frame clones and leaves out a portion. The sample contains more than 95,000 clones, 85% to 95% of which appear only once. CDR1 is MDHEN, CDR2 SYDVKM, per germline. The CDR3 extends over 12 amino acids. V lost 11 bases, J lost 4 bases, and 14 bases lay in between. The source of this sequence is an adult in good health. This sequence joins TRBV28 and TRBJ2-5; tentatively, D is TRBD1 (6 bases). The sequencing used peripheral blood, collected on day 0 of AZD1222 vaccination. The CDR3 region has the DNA TGTGCCGGGGGCAGGGCAGGAGAGACCCAGTACTTC. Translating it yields CAGGRAGETQYF. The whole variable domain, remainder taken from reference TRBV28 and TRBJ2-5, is DVKVTQSSRYLVKRTGEKVFLECVQDMDHENMFWYRQDPGLGLRLIYFSYDVKMKEKGDIPEGYSVSREKKERFSLILESASTNQTSMYLCAGGRAGETQYFGPGTRLLVL.